One and the same sample provided the 11 T cell receptor beta chains below, sequenced in a study of blood T cell repertoires in COVID-19. TCRdb keeps only in-frame clones here, not all; method: immunoSEQ multiplex PCR. The table lists 250,000 or so clones, around 86% of them singletons, with approximately 2.4% in the top ten. The sample taken for sequencing was PBMCs or T cells enriched from blood (not recorded which). These TCRs come from a young woman who had recovered from COVID-19.

This clone came up a few times. Within the sample, other DNA sequences also encode this same CDR3. The rearrangement links TRBV5-4 to TRBJ1-1; D is ambiguous. CDR3 size: 13 residues. The germline V and J ends were trimmed by 0 bases and 1 base, with 4 bases remaining between them. Germline V gives CDR1 SGHNT, CDR2 YYREEE (reference sequence). The CDR3 is CASSLERNTEAFF. The DNA for the CDR3 is TGTGCCAGCAGCTTGGAGAGGAACACTGAAGCTTTCTTT.

The chain uses TRBV4-3 and TRBJ1-5; D is unclear. The CDR3 is 17 amino acids. Trimming took off 4 bases at V and 6 bases at J, with 22 bases between the two ends. Per germline, CDR1 LGHNA and CDR2 YSLEER. As DNA, the CDR3 is TGCGCCAGCAGCCTCCCCAAGAGGTTAGGCCCCGGTCAGCCCCAGCATTTT. It encodes CASSLPKRLGPGQPQHF.

The gene calls are TRBV5-1 and TRBJ2-7; D possibly corresponds to TRBD1 (6 bases). Germline CDR1 and CDR2: SGHRS and YFSETQ. This CDR3 contains 13 residues. V gave up 1 base and J gave up 5 bases, with 10 bases separating them. The CDR3 reads CASSLRDIDEQYF. CDR3 sequence (DNA): TGCGCCAGCAGCTTGCGGGACATAGACGAGCAGTACTTC. Full variable domain (outside the CDR3, taken from reference TRBV5-1 and TRBJ2-7): KAGVTQTPRYLIKTRGQQVTLSCSPISGHRSVSWYQQTPGQGLQFLFEYFSETQRNKGNFPGRFSGRQFSNSRSEMNVSTLELGDSALYLCASSLRDIDEQYFGPGTRLTVT.

The chain employs TRBV25-1 and TRBJ2-1, with 12 bases aligning to TRBD1. The CDR3 length is 17 residues. The V gene's germline CDR1 is MGHDK and CDR2 SYGVNS. V lost 2 bases to trimming and J lost 7 bases; unmatched junction nucleotides: 9. DNA for the CDR3: TGTGCCAGCAGTGAACGATTCGGGACAGGGGGCGTAAATGAGCAGTTCTTC. Protein product: CASSERFGTGGVNEQFF. The full variable domain, in which reference TRBV25-1 and TRBJ2-1 provide the parts outside the CDR3, is EADIYQTPRYLVIGTGKKITLECSQTMGHDKMYWYQQDPGMELHLIHYSYGVNSTEKGDLSSESTVSRIRTEHFPLTLESARPSHTSQYLCASSERFGTGGVNEQFFGPGTRLTVL.

V gene TRBV3-1 (or the pseudogene TRBV3-2) combines with J gene TRBJ1-5; D gene unclear. The V end lost 0 bases, the J end lost 6 bases, and 12 bases lay between the germline ends. The CDR3 length is 15 residues. Germline V gene lookup returns CDR1 LGHDT and CDR2 YNNKEL (reference sequence). CDR3 coding DNA: TGTGCCAGCAGCCAAGATGCCCTGACTAGTCAGCCCCAGCATTTT. It is translated as CASSQDALTSQPQHF.

This clone was picked up one time. The CDR3, as DNA: TGCGCCAGCAGCTATACATTGCGGACAGCAAATTGGGCAGATACGCAGTATTTT. Encoded protein: CASSYTLRTANWADTQYF. The genes are TRBV5-1 and TRBJ2-3; D might be TRBD1 (6 bases). Trimming took 3 bases from V and 4 from J, leaving 24 bases between them. Germline CDR1 reads SGHRS; CDR2 reads YFSETQ. The CDR3 is made up of 18 amino acids.

This chain joins TRBV13 and TRBJ1-1; D gene unclear. Trimming cost V 4 bases and J 3 bases, with 9 bases left between them. Germline V gene sequence: CDR1 PRHDT, CDR2 FYEKMQ (reference sequence). This CDR3 comprises 13 residues. CDR3 amino acids: CASSSGVHTEAFF. Here the CDR3 DNA reads TGTGCCAGCAGCTCCGGGGTGCACACTGAAGCTTTCTTT. Complete variable domain (other parts from reference TRBV13 and TRBJ1-1): AAGVIQSPRHLIKEKRETATLKCYPIPRHDTVYWYQQGPGQDPQFLISFYEKMQSDKGSIPDRFSAQQFSDYHSELNMSSLELGDSALYFCASSSGVHTEAFFGQGTRLTVV.

The genes are TRBV21-1 and TRBJ2-7; the table's D gene call, TRBD1, was not cross checked with the DNA. TRBV21-1 is a pseudogene segment. CDR3 length: 18 residues. CDR3 residues: CASSKGGWTARGMGEQYF. The CDR3 nucleotides are TGTGCCAGCAGCAAAGGCGGATGGACAGCCCGGGGTATGGGCGAGCAGTACTTC.

The J gene is TRBJ1-2, the V gene TRBV30; 10 nucleotides match TRBD1. This CDR3 region has 13 residues. Germline V gene lookup returns CDR1 GTSNPN and CDR2 SVGIG (reference sequence). CDR3 in amino acids: CAYRQGAYGGYTF. Here the CDR3 DNA reads TGTGCATACAGACAGGGGGCTTACGGTGGCTACACCTTC.

The chain combines TRBV10-2 with TRBJ2-1; 8 nucleotides agree with TRBD2. Germline V gene data show CDR1 as WSHSY and CDR2 as SAAADI. V shed 3 bases and J 8 bases; nucleotides not matched to a gene: 9. The CDR3 has 15 amino acids. DNA for the CDR3: TGCGCCAGCAGTGACCCCGGACTAGCCCCCGATGAGCAGTTCTTC. As protein: CASSDPGLAPDEQFF.

The chain employs TRBV20-1 and TRBJ2-6; D remains unclear. Deletions cut 3 bases from V and 0 bases from J, with 9 bases between. CDR1 is DFQATT and CDR2 is SNEGSKA in the germline V gene (reference sequence). The length of the CDR3 is 15 residues. DNA of the CDR3: TGCAGTGCTAGTAACAGTTACTCTGGGGCCAACGTCCTGACTTTC. Protein sequence: CSASNSYSGANVLTF.